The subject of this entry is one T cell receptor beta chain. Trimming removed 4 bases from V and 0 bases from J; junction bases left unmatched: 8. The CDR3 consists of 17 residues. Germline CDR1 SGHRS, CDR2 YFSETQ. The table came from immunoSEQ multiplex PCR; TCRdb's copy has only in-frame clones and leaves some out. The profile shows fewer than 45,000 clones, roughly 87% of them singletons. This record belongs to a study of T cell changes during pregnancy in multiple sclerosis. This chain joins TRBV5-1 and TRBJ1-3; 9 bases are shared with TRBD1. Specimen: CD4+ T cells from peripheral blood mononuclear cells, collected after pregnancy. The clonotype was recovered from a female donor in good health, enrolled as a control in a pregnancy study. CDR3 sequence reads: CASSQGQGGVSGNTIYF. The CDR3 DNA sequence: TGCGCCAGCAGCCAGGGACAGGGTGGAGTCTCTGGAAACACCATATATTTT.